The 13 T cell receptor beta chains in this list originate from one sample, sequenced in a study of Graves' ophthalmopathy and Graves' hyperthyroidism. TCR beta CDR3 amplification used RNA transcripts. HTBI-primed RT-PCR formed the first round, and a multiplex PCR formed the second. TCRdb re-analysed the multiplex PCR reads in MiXCR, keeping a single row per CDR3 protein. The table shows approximately 380,000 distinct CDR3 sequences, with roughly 21% occurring only once. Sequencing was done on a sample of peripheral blood. The receptors stem from a woman between 18 and 29 years old with stable Graves' hyperthyroidism.

The chain employs TRBV19 and TRBJ1-1; the D is unclear. The CDR3 loop spans 14 amino acids. V lost 1 base and J 2 bases, leaving 8 bases between the germline ends. Germline CDR1 reads LNHDA; CDR2 reads SQIVND (reference sequence). CDR3 DNA sequence: TGTGCCAGTAGTATAGGACAAGATAACACTGAAGCTTTCTTT. Translation: CASSIGQDNTEAFF.

Regarding this clonotype: The junction differs from germline at one of its ends, possibly a read error. The J gene is TRBJ2-4, the V gene TRBV20-1; 8 bases align to TRBD1. This CDR3 is built from 12 residues. CDR1 and CDR2 (germline): DFQATT, SNEGSKA (reference sequence). The CDR3 reads CSAEDRDGIKYF. CDR3 bases: TGCAGTGCTGAGGACAGGGACGGCATTAAGTACTTC.

There are many counts of this clonotype. The J gene is TRBJ2-6, the V gene TRBV11-2; perhaps D is TRBD1 or TRBD2 (5 bases each). The CDR3 has 17 amino acids. Trimming stripped 5 bases from V and 2 bases from J, with 16 bases between. Germline V gene sequence: CDR1 SGHAT, CDR2 FQNNGV. The CDR3 here is CASSPTNRGAGANVLTF. The CDR3 region has the DNA TGTGCCAGCAGCCCTACAAATCGAGGGGCTGGGGCCAACGTCCTGACTTTC. The full variable domain, in which reference TRBV11-2 and TRBJ2-6 provide the parts outside the CDR3, is EAGVAQSPRYKIIEKRQSVAFWCNPISGHATLYWYQQILGQGPKLLIQFQNNGVVDDSQLPKDRFSAERLKGVDSTLKIQPAKLEDSAVYLCASSPTNRGAGANVLTFGAGSRLTVL.

This clonotype was counted many times. The chain has TRBV11-2 and TRBJ2-7; D gene ambiguous. This CDR3 has 18 amino acids. The germline V and J ends were trimmed by 0 bases and 3 bases, with 21 bases remaining between them. Germline CDR1 and CDR2: SGHAT and FQNNGV. CDR3 amino acids: CASSLDPSRRDQSYEQYF. As DNA, the CDR3 is TGTGCCAGCAGCTTAGATCCCTCACGACGAGATCAAAGCTACGAGCAGTACTTC.

This clonotype was detected many times. The junction and the germline gene differ at one end; a read error may be behind it. The J gene is TRBJ2-2, the V gene TRBV28, with D maybe TRBD2 (6 bases). The V gene's germline CDR1 is MDHEN and CDR2 SYDVKM. The CDR3 sequence is 14 residues long. CDR3 in DNA: TGTGCCAGCAGGGGGGGAGTGAACACCGGGGAGCTGCTTTTT. Translated: CASRGGVNTGELLF. The variable domain in full, completed from reference TRBV28 and TRBJ2-2, reads DVKVTQSSRYLVKRTGEKVFLECVQDMDHENMFWYRQDPGLGLRLIYFSYDVKMKEKGDIPEGYSVSREKKERFSLILESASTNQTSMYLCASRGGVNTGELLFGEGSRLTVL.

This clonotype was seen repeatedly, ten times or more. The CDR3 nucleotides read TGTGCCATAGCCGGGACCAACTTAGAGACCCAGTACTTC. Its translation: CAIAGTNLETQYF. The rearrangement links TRBV10-3 to TRBJ2-5; either TRBD1 or TRBD2 may supply D (5 bases each). The CDR3 runs 13 residues. Germline CDR1 ENHRY, CDR2 SYGVKD. V lost 9 bases and J lost 4, with 15 bases in between.

In its sample, this clonotype was seen many times. This chain joins TRBV20-1 and TRBJ2-7; D perhaps matches TRBD1 (5 bases). Germline CDR1 is DFQATT and CDR2 is SNEGSKA (reference sequence). Deletions cut 5 bases from V and 2 bases from J, with 13 bases between. The CDR3 length is 13 residues. CDR3 nucleotide sequence: TGCAGTGCTGAAAGGGGTGGCACCTACGAGCAGTACTTC. Protein product: CSAERGGTYEQYF.

This clonotype was seen at least ten times. V is TRBV12-3 or TRBV12-4 and J is TRBJ1-5, with 12 bases lining up with TRBD1. The CDR3 contains 17 residues. The trim removed 3 bases at V and 6 bases at J, leaving 9 bases unmatched. In DNA form, the CDR3 reads TGTGCCAGCAGTTTGTATGGGACAGGGGGCGGCGGTCAGCCCCAGCATTTT. Translated: CASSLYGTGGGGQPQHF.

The sample holds many counts of this clonotype. The V gene is TRBV7-6, the J gene TRBJ2-7; 9 bases match TRBD1. Germline V gene lookup returns CDR1 SGHVS and CDR2 FNYEAQ. V shed 5 bases and J 3 bases; nucleotides not matched to a gene: 14. The length of the CDR3 is 17 residues. The chain's CDR3 is CASSALVGTGLVYEQYF. CDR3 in DNA: TGTGCCAGCAGCGCGTTAGTAGGGACAGGGTTGGTCTACGAGCAGTACTTC.

The V and J genes are TRBV6-2 or TRBV6-3 and TRBJ2-7; the match to TRBD1 covers 10 bases. The CDR3 contains 15 residues. In germline, CDR1 is MNHEY, CDR2 SVGEGT. V lost 6 bases, J lost 2 bases, and 7 bases stayed unmatched. DNA of the CDR3: TGTGCCAGCAGCCCCGGGACAGGGGAAACCTACGAGCAGTACTTC. Its protein product is CASSPGTGETYEQYF.

This clonotype was counted only a few times. The genes are TRBV2 and TRBJ2-5, with D maybe TRBD2 (5 bases). The germline CDR1 and CDR2 sequences are SNHLY and FYNNEI. The CDR3 is made up of 14 amino acids. The V end was cut by 1 base, the J end by 5 bases, with 11 bases between. Written as DNA, the CDR3 is TGTGCCAGCAGTGAAGGTCTAGCTGAGGAGACCCAGTACTTC. This sequence encodes CASSEGLAEETQYF.

The chain employs TRBV27 and TRBJ2-7; D might be TRBD1 (6 bases). This CDR3 has 15 residues. Germline lookup yields CDR1 MNHEY and CDR2 SMNVEV (reference sequence). The V and J ends lost 6 bases and 1 base respectively, with 16 bases between them. The CDR3 DNA reads TGTGCCAGCAGCCTGAAGGGGGATCTATCCTACGAGCAGTACTTC. Translating it yields CASSLKGDLSYEQYF.

The rearrangement uses TRBV10-3 and TRBJ1-3; no definite D call. Germline CDR1 ENHRY, CDR2 SYGVKD. V lost 9 bases, J lost 1 base, and 19 bases lay in between. CDR3 size: 16 residues. Here the CDR3 reads CAISTEQPRSGNTIYF. The CDR3, as DNA: TGTGCCATTTCAACCGAGCAGCCCCGTTCTGGAAACACCATATATTTT.